These T cell receptor beta chains were read from a single sample in a study of cytomegalovirus exposure and HLA in healthy donors. Only in-frame clones appear in the TCRdb table, and some are missing; sequencing was by immunoSEQ multiplex PCR. The listing contains more than 95,000 clones. Sequencing input: PBMCs. Source of these receptors: a man between 18 and 29 years old in good health and CMV-seronegative. Both conserved end residues are part of each CDR3.

j_call v_call cdr3_aa
TRBJ2-1 TRBV18 CASSPTGTSGTDNEQFF
TRBJ1-2 TRBV6-5 CASSYSDTGYGYTF
TRBJ2-5 TRBV20-1 CSARRETQYF
TRBJ2-1 TRBV9 CASSLQGASYNEQFF
TRBJ2-2 TRBV6-5 CASSYGTFNTGELFF
TRBJ1-1 TRBV30 CAWGTGTGGNTEAFF
TRBJ1-2 TRBV19 CASSISQGAGGYTF
TRBJ2-2 TRBV19 CATSRQSKNTGELFF
TRBJ2-3 TRBV30 CAWMSVVRDTQYF
TRBJ1-5 TRBV28 CASRDQGGTEF
TRBJ2-7 TRBV5-1 CASSPPGQGAEEQYF
TRBJ1-3 TRBV6-1 CASSEDSGGGNTIYF
TRBJ1-1 TRBV2 CASGGGRATEAFF
TRBJ1-2 TRBV2 CASSEGIEGTLYGYTF
TRBJ1-3 TRBV4-2 CASSQGTGSGNNIYF
TRBJ2-7 TRBV28 CASSLYPRQGEGEQYF
TRBJ2-7 TRBV29-1 CSVAGGQGNYEQYF
TRBJ2-7 TRBV27 CASGPQGAHEQYF
TRBJ2-7 TRBV6-1 CASQLGAAYEQYF
TRBJ2-5 TRBV4-1 CASSQADREETQYF
TRBJ1-2 TRBV27 CASRLGGTVGYTF
TRBJ1-1 TRBV14 CASSQRTGRNTEAFF
TRBJ2-5 TRBV13 CASSSRGRIETQYF
TRBJ2-3 TRBV10-2 CASSEGTGALLAGLTDTQYF
TRBJ1-6 TRBV19 CASSIDNAGHSPLHF
TRBJ2-7 TRBV5-1 CASRLAGVYYEQYF
TRBJ1-5 TRBV28 CASSFWAGSGGAGVYQPQHF
TRBJ1-1 TRBV7-3 CASSLNSVRTANMNTEAFF
TRBJ1-1 TRBV5-6 CASNRVNTEAFF
TRBJ2-1 TRBV29-1 CSVATGGPSYNEQFF
NA TRBV5-4 CASSLDMNEQYF
TRBJ2-1 TRBV10-1 CASSKTRNEQFF
TRBJ2-7 TRBV4-1 CASSQIQGHPYEQYF